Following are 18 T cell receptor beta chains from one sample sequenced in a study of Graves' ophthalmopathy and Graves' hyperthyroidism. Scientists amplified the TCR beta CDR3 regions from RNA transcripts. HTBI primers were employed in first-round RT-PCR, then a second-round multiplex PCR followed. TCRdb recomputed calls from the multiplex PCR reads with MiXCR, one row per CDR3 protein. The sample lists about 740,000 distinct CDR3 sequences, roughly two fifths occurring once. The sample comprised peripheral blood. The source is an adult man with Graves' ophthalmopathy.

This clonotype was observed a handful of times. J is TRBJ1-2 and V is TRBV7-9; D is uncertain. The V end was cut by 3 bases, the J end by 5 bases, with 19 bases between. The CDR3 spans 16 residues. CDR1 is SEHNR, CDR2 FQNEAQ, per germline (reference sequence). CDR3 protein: CASSLLIPTVGYGYTF. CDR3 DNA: TGTGCCAGCAGCTTGTTAATCCCTACAGTTGGGTATGGCTACACCTTC.

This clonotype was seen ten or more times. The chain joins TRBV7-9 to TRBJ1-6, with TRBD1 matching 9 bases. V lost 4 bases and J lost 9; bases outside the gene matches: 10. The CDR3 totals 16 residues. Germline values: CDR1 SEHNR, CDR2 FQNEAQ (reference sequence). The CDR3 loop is CASSSDRGAMSSPLHF. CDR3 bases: TGTGCCAGCAGCTCGGACAGGGGTGCTATGAGTTCACCCCTCCACTTT.

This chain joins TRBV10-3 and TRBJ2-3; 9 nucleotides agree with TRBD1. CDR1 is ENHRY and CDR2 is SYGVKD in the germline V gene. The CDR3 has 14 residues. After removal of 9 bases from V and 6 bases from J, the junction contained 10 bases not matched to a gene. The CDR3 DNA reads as TGTGCCATAGGGACAGGGTCGAGTTCGGATACGCAGTATTTT. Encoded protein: CAIGTGSSSDTQYF.

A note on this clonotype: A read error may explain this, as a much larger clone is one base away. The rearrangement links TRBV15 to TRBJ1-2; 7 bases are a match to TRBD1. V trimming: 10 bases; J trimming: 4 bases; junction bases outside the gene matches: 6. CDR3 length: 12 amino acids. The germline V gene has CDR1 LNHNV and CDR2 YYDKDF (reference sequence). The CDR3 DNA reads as TGTGCCAGCAACCGGACAGGCTATGGCTACACCTTC. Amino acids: CASNRTGYGYTF.

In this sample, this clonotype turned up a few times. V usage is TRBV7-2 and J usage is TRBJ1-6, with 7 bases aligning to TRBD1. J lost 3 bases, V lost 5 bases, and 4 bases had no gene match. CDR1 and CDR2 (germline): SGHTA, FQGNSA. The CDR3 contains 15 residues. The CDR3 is CASSRDSLYNSPLHF. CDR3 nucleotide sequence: TGTGCCAGCAGCAGGGACAGTCTCTATAATTCACCCCTCCACTTT. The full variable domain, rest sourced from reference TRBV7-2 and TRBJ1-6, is GAGVSQSPSNKVTEKGKDVELRCDPISGHTALYWYRQSLGQGLEFLIYFQGNSAPDKSGLPSDRFSAERTGGSVSTLTIQRTQQEDSAVYLCASSRDSLYNSPLHFGNGTRLTVT.

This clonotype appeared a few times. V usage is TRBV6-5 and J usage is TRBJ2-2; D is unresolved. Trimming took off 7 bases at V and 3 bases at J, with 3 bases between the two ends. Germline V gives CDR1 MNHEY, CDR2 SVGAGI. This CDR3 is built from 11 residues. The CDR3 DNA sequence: TGTGCCAGCAAGCACACCGGGGAGCTGTTTTTT. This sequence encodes CASKHTGELFF.

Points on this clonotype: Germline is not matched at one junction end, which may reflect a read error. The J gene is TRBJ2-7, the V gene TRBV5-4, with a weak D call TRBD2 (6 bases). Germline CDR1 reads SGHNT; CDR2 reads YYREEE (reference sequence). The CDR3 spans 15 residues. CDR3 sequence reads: CASSSRDGSAYEQYF. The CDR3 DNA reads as TGCGCCAGCAGCTCCAGGGACGGGAGCGCCTACGAGCAGTACTTC.

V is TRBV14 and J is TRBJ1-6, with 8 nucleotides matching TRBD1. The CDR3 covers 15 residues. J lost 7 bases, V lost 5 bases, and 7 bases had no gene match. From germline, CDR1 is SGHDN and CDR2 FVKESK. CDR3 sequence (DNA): TGTGCCAGCAGCAAACGGGACAGGAGCAATTCACCCCTCCACTTT. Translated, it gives CASSKRDRSNSPLHF.

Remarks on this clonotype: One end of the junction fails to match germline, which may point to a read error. For the CDR3, the DNA is TGTGCCAACAGCACAAGCTCTGGGGCCAACGTCCTGACTTTC. This gives the protein CANSTSSGANVLTF. The gene calls are TRBV9 and TRBJ2-6; D call uncertain. CDR1 SGDLS and CDR2 YYNGEE come from the germline V gene. The CDR3 loop spans 14 amino acids.

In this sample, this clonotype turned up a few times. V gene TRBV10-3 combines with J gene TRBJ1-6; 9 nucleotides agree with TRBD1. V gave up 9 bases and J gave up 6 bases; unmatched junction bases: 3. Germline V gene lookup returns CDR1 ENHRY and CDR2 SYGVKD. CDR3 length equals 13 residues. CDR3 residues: CAIRGQGNSPLHF. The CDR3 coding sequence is TGTGCCATAAGGGGACAGGGTAATTCACCCCTCCACTTT.

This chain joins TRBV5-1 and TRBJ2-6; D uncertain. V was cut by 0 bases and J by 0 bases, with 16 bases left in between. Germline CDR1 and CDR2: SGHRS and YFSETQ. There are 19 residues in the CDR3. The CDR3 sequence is CASSLALPADLSGANVLTF. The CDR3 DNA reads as TGCGCCAGCAGCTTGGCCCTGCCGGCAGATCTCTCTGGGGCCAACGTCCTGACTTTC.

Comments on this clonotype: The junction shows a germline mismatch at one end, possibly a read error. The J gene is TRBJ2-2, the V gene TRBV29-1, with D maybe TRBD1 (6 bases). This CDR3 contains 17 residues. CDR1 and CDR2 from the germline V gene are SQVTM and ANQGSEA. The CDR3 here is CSVVSPTGRPNTGELLF. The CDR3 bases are TGCAGCGTTGTTTCCCCCACAGGGCGACCGAACACCGGGGAGCTGCTTTTT.

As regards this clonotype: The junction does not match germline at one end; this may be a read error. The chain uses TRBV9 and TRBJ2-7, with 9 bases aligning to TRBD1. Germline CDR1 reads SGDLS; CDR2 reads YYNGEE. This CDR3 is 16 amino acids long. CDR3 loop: CASSQDGTGTLREQYF. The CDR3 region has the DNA TGCGCCAGCAGCCAAGACGGGACAGGGACTTTACGCGAGCAGTACTTC.

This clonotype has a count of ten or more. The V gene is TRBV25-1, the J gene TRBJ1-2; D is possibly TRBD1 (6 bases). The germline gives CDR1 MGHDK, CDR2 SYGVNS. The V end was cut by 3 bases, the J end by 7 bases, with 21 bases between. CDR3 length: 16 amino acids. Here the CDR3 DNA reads TGTGCCAGCAGTGATAGTGCCGGGGGCAGGTCGGCTGGCTACACCTTC. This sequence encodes CASSDSAGGRSAGYTF.

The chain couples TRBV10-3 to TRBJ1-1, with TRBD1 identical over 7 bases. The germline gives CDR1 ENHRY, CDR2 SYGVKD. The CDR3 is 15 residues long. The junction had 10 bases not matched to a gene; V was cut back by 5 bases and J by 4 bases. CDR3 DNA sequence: TGTGCCATCAGTTCGCCGGGACGACAGGGCACTGAAGCTTTCTTT. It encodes CAISSPGRQGTEAFF.

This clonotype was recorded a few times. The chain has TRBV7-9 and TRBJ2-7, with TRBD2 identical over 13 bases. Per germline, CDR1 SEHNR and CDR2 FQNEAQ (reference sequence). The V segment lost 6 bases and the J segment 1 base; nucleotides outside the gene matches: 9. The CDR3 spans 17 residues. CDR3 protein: CASSRLGLAGASYEQYF. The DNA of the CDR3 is TGTGCCAGCAGTCGCCTAGGACTAGCGGGGGCATCCTACGAGCAGTACTTC.

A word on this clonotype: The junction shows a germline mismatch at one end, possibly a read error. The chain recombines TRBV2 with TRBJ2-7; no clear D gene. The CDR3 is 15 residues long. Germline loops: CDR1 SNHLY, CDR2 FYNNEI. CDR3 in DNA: TGTGCCATCAGTGACTTTATAACCTCCGATGACGAGCAGTACTTC. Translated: CAISDFITSDDEQYF.

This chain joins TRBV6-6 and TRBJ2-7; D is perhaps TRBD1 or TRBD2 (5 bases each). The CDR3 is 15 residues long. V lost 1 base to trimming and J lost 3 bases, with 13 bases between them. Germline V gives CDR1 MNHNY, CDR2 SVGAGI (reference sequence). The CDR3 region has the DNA TGTGCCAGCAGTTACTTAGGGGACGTAAACTACGAGCAGTACTTC. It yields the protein CASSYLGDVNYEQYF.